The rows below give T cell receptor beta chains drawn from one sample of a study of blood T cells in healthy people across ages. MiXCR was run by TCRdb on the 5' RACE reads, yielding one entry per CDR3 protein. Seen here are 1.5 million to 2 million distinct CDR3 sequences, about 35% observed once, and the top ten hold approximately 10%. The sample consisted of blood. These receptors were collected from a woman aged 25-40 years in good health. The CDR3 runs from the conserved cysteine through the conserved F or W. A D gene is named only where the DNA matches it firmly. Size values are once, few and many counts, or a class for expanded clones, and some rows have none.

size | J | V | D | CDR3 | DNA
once | TRBJ1-2 | TRBV28 | - | CASSLTGGLSGYTF | TGTGCCAGCAGTTTGACCGGGGGCCTTTCTGGCTACACCTTC
once | TRBJ2-1 | TRBV5-1 | - | CASSRTTRRVNEQFF | TGCGCCAGCAGCCGTACGACTAGGCGGGTCAATGAGCAGTTCTTC
- | TRBJ2-3 | TRBV6-4 | - | CASSASLGADTQYF | TGTGCCAGCAGCGCCTCACTCGGGGCAGATACGCAGTATTTT
once | TRBJ2-1 | TRBV4-1 | - | CASSQDRRSGYNEQFF | TGCGCCAGCAGCCAAGATCGTCGTAGCGGATACAATGAGCAGTTCTTC
- | TRBJ2-7 | TRBV3-1 | - | CASSQDEPYEQYF | TGTGCCAGCAGCCAAGATGAGCCCTACGAGCAGTACTTC
few | TRBJ1-1 | TRBV7-9 | TRBD1 | CASSSRQGDTEAFF | TGTGCCAGCAGCTCCAGACAGGGCGATACTGAAGCTTTCTTT
- | TRBJ1-2 | TRBV6-1 | - | CASSDPGIYFRYTF | TGTGCCAGCAGTGACCCCGGGATCTATTTTCGCTACACCTTC
few | TRBJ2-5 | TRBV5-4 | - | CASSRDSLYQETQYF | TGTGCCAGCAGCAGGGACTCGTTATACCAAGAGACCCAGTACTTC
- | TRBJ2-1 | TRBV24-1 | TRBD2 | CATSDTIAGVSYNEQFF | TGTGCCACCAGTGATACAATAGCGGGAGTGTCCTACAATGAGCAGTTCTTC
few | TRBJ1-1 | TRBV29-1 | - | CSVGHGTDTEAFF | TGCAGCGTTGGCCACGGGACGGACACTGAAGCTTTCTTT
- | TRBJ2-7 | TRBV1 | - | CTSSQDLVREHSYEQYF | TGCACCAGCAGCCAAGACCTGGTTAGGGAACACTCCTACGAGCAGTACTTC
- | TRBJ2-3 | TRBV7-3 | - | CASSSAYTEGTDTQYF | TGTGCCAGCAGCTCGGCATACACAGAAGGCACAGATACGCAGTATTTT
few | TRBJ2-2 | TRBV29-1 | TRBD2 | CSVEGTSGNLNTGELFF | TGCAGCGTTGAAGGGACTAGCGGGAACCTAAACACCGGGGAGCTGTTTTTT
few | TRBJ2-5 | TRBV20-1 | - | CSARAGHQETQYF | TGCAGTGCTAGAGCAGGGCACCAAGAGACCCAGTACTTC
- | TRBJ1-5 | TRBV21-1 | - | CASSKVPENQPQHF | TGTGCCAGCAGCAAAGTCCCAGAAAATCAGCCCCAGCATTTT
- | TRBJ2-1 | TRBV20-1 | - | CSADVRDQKGDEQFF | TGCAGTGCTGATGTACGGGACCAAAAGGGGGATGAGCAGTTCTTC
many | TRBJ2-3 | TRBV29-1 | - | CSVERNDRIRRGTQYF | TGCAGCGTTGAGAGGAACGACAGGATCCGGAGGGGTACGCAGTATTTT
- | TRBJ2-1 | TRBV4-1 | - | CASSQDISWQFF | TGCGCCAGCAGCCAAGATATAAGCTGGCAGTTCTTC
many | TRBJ2-6 | TRBV12-3/TRBV12-4 | TRBD1 | CASSSGTGGAGANVLTF | TGTGCCAGCAGTTCCGGGACAGGGGGCGCTGGGGCCAACGTCCTGACTTTC
- | TRBJ2-4 | TRBV3-1 | - | CASSQGQGWEEQYF | TGTGCCAGCAGCCAAGGGCAGGGTTGGGAGGAGCAGTACTTC
- | TRBJ2-3 | TRBV27 | - | CASRVSGTDTQYF | TGTGCCAGCAGGGTATCGGGGACAGATACGCAGTATTTT
- | TRBJ1-5 | TRBV20-1 | - | CSARDPLGNQPQHF | TGCAGTGCTAGAGATCCCCTTGGGAATCAGCCCCAGCATTTT
- | TRBJ2-3 | TRBV5-1 | - | CASRTLPTDTQYF | TGCGCCAGCCGGACTCTCCCCACAGATACGCAGTATTTT
- | TRBJ2-3 | TRBV3-1 | - | CASSHGSLRGPDTQYF | TGTGCCAGCAGCCATGGCAGTCTCAGGGGCCCAGATACGCAGTATTTT
few | TRBJ2-1 | TRBV27 | - | CASSLRVILGNNEQFF | TGTGCCAGCAGTTTAAGGGTTATACTGGGGAACAATGAGCAGTTCTTC
- | TRBJ2-1 | TRBV6-1 | TRBD2 | CASKLLAGPRVYNEQFF | TGTGCCAGTAAGTTGCTAGCGGGACCAAGGGTCTACAATGAGCAGTTCTTC
few | TRBJ2-1 | TRBV7-3 | TRBD1 | CASSLKGQTFNEQFF | TGTGCCAGCAGCTTAAAGGGACAGACTTTCAATGAGCAGTTCTTC
few | TRBJ2-5 | TRBV6-5 | TRBD2 | CASSQPGGVKETQYF | TGTGCCAGCAGCCAACCCGGGGGGGTTAAAGAGACCCAGTACTTC
few | TRBJ2-1 | TRBV6-5 | - | CASSYGASRAEQFF | TGTGCCAGCAGTTACGGTGCTAGCAGGGCTGAGCAGTTCTTC
many | TRBJ1-2 | TRBV5-1 | - | CASRPGTVKDGGYTF | TGCGCCAGCAGACCCGGGACGGTGAAAGACGGCGGCTACACCTTC
- | TRBJ1-1 | TRBV5-6 | - | CASSAGRRNTEAFF | TGTGCCAGCAGCGCGGGACGGCGGAACACTGAAGCTTTCTTT
- | TRBJ2-7 | TRBV27 | - | CASRFTGSYEQYF | TGTGCCAGCAGATTTACAGGGAGCTACGAGCAGTACTTC
- | TRBJ2-1 | TRBV7-6 | TRBD2 | CASSSRLAGGAYDNEQFF | TGTGCCAGCAGCTCGAGACTAGCGGGAGGCGCTTATGACAATGAGCAGTTCTTC
- | TRBJ2-5 | TRBV10-3 | - | CAINGGEGETQYF | TGTGCCATCAACGGCGGGGAAGGGGAGACCCAGTACTTC
few | TRBJ2-1 | TRBV13 | TRBD2 | CASSLDPGGPVQFF | TGTGCCAGCAGCTTAGATCCGGGGGGGCCGGTCCAGTTCTTC
- | TRBJ2-7 | TRBV20-1 | - | CSTSGITYEQYF | TGCAGTACATCAGGGATTACCTACGAGCAGTACTTC
- | TRBJ2-1 | TRBV5-1 | - | CASSLVFGTNEQFF | TGCGCCAGCAGCTTGGTGTTTGGGACGAATGAGCAGTTCTTC
- | TRBJ1-6 | TRBV9 | - | CASSDGPTPGEGSPLHF | TGTGCCAGCAGCGACGGCCCCACACCGGGGGAGGGTTCACCCCTCCACTTT
- | TRBJ1-1 | TRBV25-1 | - | CASSNSGGNTEAFF | TGTGCCAGCAGTAACTCGGGAGGAAACACTGAAGCTTTCTTT
many | TRBJ2-3 | TRBV10-3 | TRBD1 | CAISVATGASTDTQYF | TGTGCCATCAGTGTGGCGACAGGGGCTAGCACAGATACGCAGTATTTT
- | TRBJ2-7 | TRBV7-9 | - | CASSLVSGFGEQYF | TGTGCCAGCAGCTTAGTAAGTGGGTTCGGCGAGCAGTACTTC
- | TRBJ2-7 | TRBV5-8 | TRBD1 | CASSPDRGPSYEQYF | TGTGCCAGCAGCCCGGACAGGGGACCGTCCTACGAGCAGTACTTC
many | TRBJ2-1 | TRBV25-1 | - | CASSDQRGGSYNEQFF | TGTGCCAGCAGTGATCAACGGGGTGGCTCCTACAATGAGCAGTTCTTC
few | TRBJ2-7 | TRBV30 | - | CAWSKGWDYEQYF | TGTGCCTGGAGTAAAGGGTGGGACTACGAGCAGTACTTC
few | TRBJ2-1 | TRBV9 | - | CASGGDYNEQFF | TGTGCCAGCGGCGGCGATTACAATGAGCAGTTCTTC
- | TRBJ1-1 | TRBV6-1 | - | CASRGSWYTEAFF | TGTGCCAGCAGGGGATCTTGGTACACTGAAGCTTTCTTT
- | TRBJ2-7 | TRBV27 | - | CAGSPHPQGGDEQYF | TGTGCCGGCAGCCCTCACCCTCAGGGAGGCGACGAGCAGTACTTC
few | TRBJ2-1 | TRBV28 | TRBD1 | CASSRTGASSYNEQFF | TGTGCCAGCAGCCGGACAGGGGCCAGCTCCTACAATGAGCAGTTCTTC
- | TRBJ2-1 | TRBV29-1 | - | CSVSTGSGSEQFF | TGCAGCGTCTCAACGGGGAGTGGGTCCGAGCAGTTCTTC
- | TRBJ1-1 | TRBV3-1 | - | CASSQDRREAFF | TGTGCCAGCAGCCAAGATCGGAGGGAAGCTTTCTTT